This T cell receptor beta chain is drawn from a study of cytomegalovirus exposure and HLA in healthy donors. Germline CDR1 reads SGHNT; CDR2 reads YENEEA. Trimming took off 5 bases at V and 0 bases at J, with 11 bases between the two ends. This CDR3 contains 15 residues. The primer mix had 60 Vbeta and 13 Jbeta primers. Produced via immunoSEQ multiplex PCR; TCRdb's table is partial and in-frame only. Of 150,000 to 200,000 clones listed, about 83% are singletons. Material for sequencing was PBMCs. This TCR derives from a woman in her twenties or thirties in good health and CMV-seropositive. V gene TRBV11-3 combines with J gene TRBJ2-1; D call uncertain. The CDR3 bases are TGTGCCAGCAGCCCAACCCGTAGCTCCTACAATGAGCAGTTCTTC. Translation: CASSPTRSSYNEQFF.